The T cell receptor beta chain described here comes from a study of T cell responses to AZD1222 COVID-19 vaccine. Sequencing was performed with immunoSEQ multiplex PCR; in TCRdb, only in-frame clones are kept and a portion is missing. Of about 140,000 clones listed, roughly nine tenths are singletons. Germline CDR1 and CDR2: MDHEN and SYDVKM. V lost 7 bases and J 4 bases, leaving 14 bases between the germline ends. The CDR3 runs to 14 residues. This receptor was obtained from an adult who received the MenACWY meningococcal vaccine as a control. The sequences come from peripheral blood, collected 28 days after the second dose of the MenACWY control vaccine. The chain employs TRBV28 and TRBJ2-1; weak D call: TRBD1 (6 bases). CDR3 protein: CASTLTGWYNEQFF. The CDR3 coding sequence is TGTGCCAGCACCCTGACAGGATGGTACAATGAGCAGTTCTTC.